This T cell receptor beta chain was sequenced for a study of regulatory T cells in long-lasting Graves disease. The authors built TCR beta libraries using iRepertoire HTBI primers and Arm-PCR of CDR3 regions. TCRdb itself ran the multiplex PCR reads through MiXCR, one entry per CDR3 protein. The sample carries some 330,000 distinct CDR3 sequences, around 23% recorded once. This CDR3 has 17 amino acids. Germline CDR1 is MDHEN and CDR2 is SYDVKM. V lost 5 bases and J lost 3; bases outside the gene matches: 8. This clonotype was recorded many times. Time point given: persistent/refractory GD, antithyroid drugs over 5 years with positive TRAb. Preparation of the TCR library used RNA extracted from PBMCs. In Xi'an, China, an endocrinology department was the source of patients.

The chain joins TRBV28 to TRBJ2-2, with TRBD2 matching 11 bases. The sample in question was peripheral blood mononuclear cells (PBMCs), obtained when the disease was refractory, from a patient treated with antithyroid drugs. The sequence derives from a woman in her 40s with Graves disease. The CDR3 spells CASSEPGTSGYTGELFF. The CDR3 nucleotides are TGTGCCAGCAGTGAACCCGGGACTAGCGGTTACACCGGGGAGCTGTTTTTT.